This T cell receptor beta chain is from a study of T cell repertoires in cytomegalovirus infection. Study-wide background: Both CMV infection and a matching HLA type were indicated by public TCR beta signatures. General observations from the study: The ex vivo response was dominated by HLA-C-restricted CMV-specific TCR beta clonotypes. Identification of carriers of CMV plus the relevant HLA was achieved through cumulative public TCR beta family frequency.

With regard to this clonotype: The target antigen is unknown.

V was pared by 2 bases and J by 6 bases, with 14 bases between. Germline CDR1 MNHNY, CDR2 SVGAGI (reference sequence). This CDR3 contains 14 residues. TCRdb recomputed calls from the reads with MiXCR, one row per CDR3 protein. The sample carries about 530,000 distinct CDR3 sequences, 26% recorded once. The material sequenced was PBMCs. The clonotype originates from a human donor in good health (CMV status not recorded). Some clones in this sample may be carry-over from other donors' samples. The chain couples TRBV6-6 to TRBJ2-7, with a tentative D call TRBD1 (6 bases). In DNA, the CDR3 is TGTGCCAGCAGTTACCGGCAGGGGTCGTTCGAGCAGTACTTC. As protein: CASSYRQGSFEQYF.